This T cell receptor beta chain was documented in a study of blood T cell repertoires in COVID-19. Across the study: Specimens from acute and convalescent COVID-19 originated in the United States, Italy and Spain. The analysed material was cDNA or gDNA that came from T cells, B-cell-depleted T cells, or PBMCs.

Authors' analysis steps: Using reference gene primer amplification, nucleated cell counts were estimated. Data came from immunoSEQ multiplex PCR; TCRdb stores just in-frame clones and leaves some out. The V and J calls and clone size are taken from that table; D and trimming were inferred from the DNA. There are about 180,000 clones in the sample; 80% occur only once, and approximately 7% lies in the top ten. V was trimmed by 0 bases and J by 3 bases, leaving 10 bases between them. The CDR3 has 15 residues. Germline CDR1 reads SGHDT; CDR2 reads YYEEEE. In this sample, this clone turned up a few times.

This receptor was obtained from a man between 65 and 80 years old with active or convalescent COVID-19. The chain employs TRBV5-6 and TRBJ1-5; perhaps TRBD1 as D (5 bases). Sequencing used peripheral blood. The CDR3 loop is CASSLGQGPNQPQHF. In DNA, the CDR3 is TGTGCCAGCAGCTTGGGCCAGGGCCCCAATCAGCCCCAGCATTTT.